Each of the 2 T cell receptor beta chains below was sequenced from the same sample in a study of OX40 agonist ivuxolimab in advanced cancers. Data came from immunoSEQ multiplex PCR; TCRdb stores just in-frame clones and leaves some out. Of 75,000 to 80,000 clones detected, approximately 95% appear once; the ten largest clones hold 20%. Sequenced here: CD4+ or CD8+ T cells sorted from blood, sampled in a trial of the OX40 agonist ivuxolimab. The receptors derive from an adult with an advanced solid tumor such as melanoma, head and neck, liver or kidney cancer.

This chain connects TRBV6-1 to TRBJ2-7; D is unclear. The CDR3 runs 15 residues. Between the trimmed V and J ends, which lost 4 bases and 0 bases, there was a span of 13 bases. Per germline, CDR1 MNHNS and CDR2 SASEGT. CDR3 in amino acids: CASSALPADSYEQYF. The CDR3, as DNA: TGTGCCAGCAGTGCGCTTCCCGCCGACTCCTACGAGCAGTACTTC.

V and J are TRBV9 and TRBJ2-3; D is possibly TRBD2 (6 bases). The V and J ends lost 4 bases and 5 bases respectively, with 14 bases between them. From germline, CDR1 is SGDLS and CDR2 YYNGEE. The CDR3 covers 14 residues. CDR3 loop: CASSPWGVKDTQYF. CDR3 coding DNA: TGTGCCAGCAGCCCCTGGGGGGTGAAAGATACGCAGTATTTT.